A selection of T cell receptor beta chains follows, all from one sample in a study of T cells in Graves' hyperthyroidism and ophthalmopathy. TCRdb re-called the multiplex PCR reads with MiXCR, one entry per CDR3 protein. The table has approximately 600,000 distinct CDR3 sequences, 15% to 20% seen once. The sample taken for sequencing was blood. Source of these receptors: a woman in her 30s with Graves' hyperthyroidism. The conserved cysteine and the conserved F or W are not part of the CDR3 here. Fields, in order: clone size, V gene, J gene, CDR3 length, CDR3 protein. Clone size is stated in some rows and not others, as once, few, many or a class when expanded.

many	TRBV28	TRBJ2-5	14	ASRPFSGRGQETQY
-	TRBV24-1	TRBJ2-1	12	ATSDWDRDNEQF
few	TRBV6-2/TRBV6-3	TRBJ1-5	12	ASSWTASNQPQH
-	TRBV6-2/TRBV6-3	TRBJ2-2	11	ASRYLGAGELF
once	TRBV20-1	TRBJ2-7	14	SASPAPGLSSYEQY
many	TRBV2	TRBJ1-2	11	ASSSDNFRGYT
few	TRBV12-3/TRBV12-4	TRBJ2-3	17	ASSLQPTGSNSSTDTQY
many	TRBV13	TRBJ2-2	13	ASSPRGINTGELF
many	TRBV20-1	TRBJ1-6	12	SARGLSEDSPLH
-	TRBV5-6	TRBJ1-1	11	ASSLEGRKEAF
-	TRBV20-1	TRBJ2-7	9	SARDRMEQY
-	TRBV19	TRBJ2-1	12	ASRTSGTFDEQF
-	TRBV24-1	TRBJ2-2	15	ATSTLAGAGDTGELF
few	TRBV29-1	TRBJ2-1	13	SVDPPSHRDNEQF
many	TRBV5-5	TRBJ1-5	12	ASSSGLPDQPQH
few	TRBV28	TRBJ2-6	16	ASSFLTGGGGGANVLT
few	TRBV6-4	TRBJ2-7	13	ASTTGLAATYEQY
few	TRBV30	TRBJ1-4	12	AWGTPGTIEKLF
many	TRBV5-5	TRBJ1-1	11	ASSFWQATEAF
many	TRBV12-3/TRBV12-4	TRBJ1-5	15	ASQLGGREYSNQPQH
few	TRBV4-1	TRBJ1-5	15	ASSQDLGGGRHQPQH
few	TRBV6-1	TRBJ2-5	12	ASSLQVTQETQY
many	TRBV7-9	TRBJ2-1	11	ASRPTVRNEQF
-	TRBV2	TRBJ1-5	13	ASLGGILTGAHEH
-	TRBV11-3	TRBJ2-2	14	ASSKTVGRNTGELF
-	TRBV3-1	TRBJ1-2	10	ASSQARVGYT
many	TRBV7-2	TRBJ1-1	13	ASSPGGNLNTEAF